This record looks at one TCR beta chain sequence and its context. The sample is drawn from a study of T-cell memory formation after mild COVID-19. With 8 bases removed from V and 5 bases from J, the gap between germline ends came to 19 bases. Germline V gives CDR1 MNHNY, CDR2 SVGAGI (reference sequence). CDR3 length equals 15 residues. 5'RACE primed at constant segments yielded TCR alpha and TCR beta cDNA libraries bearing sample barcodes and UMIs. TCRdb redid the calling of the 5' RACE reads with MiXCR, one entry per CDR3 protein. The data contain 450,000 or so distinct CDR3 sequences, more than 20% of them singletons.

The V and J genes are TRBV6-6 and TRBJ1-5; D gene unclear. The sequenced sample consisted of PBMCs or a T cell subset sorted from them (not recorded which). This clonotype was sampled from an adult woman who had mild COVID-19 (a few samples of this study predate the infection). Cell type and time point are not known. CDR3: CASFSLVGRDQPQHF. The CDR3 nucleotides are TGTGCCAGCTTTTCCTTGGTCGGCCGTGATCAGCCCCAGCATTTT.